The 17 T cell receptor beta chains listed next were all sequenced from one sample in a study of blood T cell repertoires in COVID-19 (dated by TCRdb to 2018 to 2021). The protocol used for the library was the immunoSEQ multiplex PCR assay. TCRdb carries this immuneACCESS record with in-frame sequences only. Its versions omit some clonotypes, under half of them owing to an unresolved V gene in the studies checked, with the rest unexplained. The sample contains around 31,000 clones, approximately 92% of them found a single time. Approximately 15% of the sample goes to the ten largest clones. The sequenced sample was peripheral blood. These TCRs come from a man older than 75 with acute or convalescent COVID-19.

The chain recombines TRBV11-2 with TRBJ2-3; D remains unclear. V lost 6 bases, J lost 5 bases, and 6 bases lay in between. This CDR3 contains 11 residues. The germline V gene encodes CDR1 SGHAT and CDR2 FQNNGV. CDR3 loop: CASSRLDTQYF. DNA of the CDR3: TGTGCCAGCAGTCGACTAGATACGCAGTATTTT.

The chain has TRBV11-3 and TRBJ2-2; the D is unclear. V lost 1 base and J lost 5, with 8 bases in between. The CDR3 is 14 residues long. Germline V gives CDR1 SGHNT, CDR2 YENEEA. The CDR3 region is CASSLVSGTGELFF. CDR3 nucleotides: TGTGCCAGCAGCTTAGTTAGTGGTACCGGGGAGCTGTTTTTT.

The chain recombines TRBV24-1 with TRBJ1-2, with TRBD1 matching 8 bases. Germline CDR1 and CDR2: KGHDR and SFDVKD. The CDR3 runs 12 residues. V lost 9 bases and J lost 3; bases outside the gene matches: 2. The CDR3 DNA reads as TGTGCCACCCGGGGACAGGACTATGGCTACACCTTC. Residues: CATRGQDYGYTF.

This clone has only a few counts. This rearrangement joins TRBV3-1 (or the pseudogene TRBV3-2) to TRBJ2-7; weak D call: TRBD1 (5 bases). The CDR3 loop spans 12 amino acids. V gave up 4 bases and J gave up 5 bases, with 9 bases separating them. Germline V gene lookup returns CDR1 LGHDT and CDR2 YNNKEL (reference sequence). The CDR3 bases are TGTGCCAGCAGCCTCAGGGTTGACGAGCAGTACTTC. Amino acids: CASSLRVDEQYF.

This chain uses TRBV5-1 with TRBJ2-1, with D possibly being TRBD1 (5 bases). Between the trimmed V and J ends, which lost 3 bases and 9 bases, there was a span of 16 bases. The CDR3 is 14 residues long. Per the germline V gene, CDR1 is SGHRS and CDR2 is YFSETQ. CDR3 protein: CASSSTQVAGEQFF. CDR3 nucleotides: TGCGCCAGCAGCTCAACACAGGTAGCTGGTGAGCAGTTCTTC. The full variable domain, completed using reference TRBV5-1 and TRBJ2-1, is KAGVTQTPRYLIKTRGQQVTLSCSPISGHRSVSWYQQTPGQGLQFLFEYFSETQRNKGNFPGRFSGRQFSNSRSEMNVSTLELGDSALYLCASSSTQVAGEQFFGPGTRLTVL.

V is TRBV2 and J is TRBJ2-1; 12 nucleotides line up with TRBD1. Germline V gene sequence: CDR1 SNHLY, CDR2 FYNNEI. The junction had 9 bases not matched to a gene; V was cut back by 3 bases and J by 6 bases. This CDR3 spans 17 amino acids. The CDR3 region has the DNA TGTGCCAGCAGTGAGTGGGACAGGGGGCGCCCTGGCAATGAGCAGTTCTTC. Translated: CASSEWDRGRPGNEQFF.

The CDR3 coding sequence is TGTGCCTGGAGTCCCGGGACAGGGAATAATGAAAAACTGTTTTTT. Its protein is CAWSPGTGNNEKLFF. The chain recombines TRBV30 with TRBJ1-4; the match to TRBD1 covers 9 bases. From germline, CDR1 is GTSNPN and CDR2 SVGIG (reference sequence). This CDR3 is 15 amino acids long. Losses at the gene ends were 2 bases for V and 4 bases for J; bases not matched to a gene: 5.

The rearrangement joins TRBV19 to TRBJ1-3, with no clear D. The CDR3 is 15 amino acids. Germline V lookup: CDR1 LNHDA, CDR2 SQIVND (reference sequence). Trimming cost V 6 bases and J 0 bases, with 12 bases left between them. The CDR3 DNA sequence: TGTGCCAGTAGGCTTCAGGTTTCCTCTGGAAACACCATATATTTT. Its protein is CASRLQVSSGNTIYF.

This clone was seen only a few times. The V gene is TRBV11-2, the J gene TRBJ2-1; the match to TRBD1 covers 8 bases. With V trimmed by 5 bases and J by 5 bases, 2 bases remained unmatched. The CDR3 length is 13 residues. Germline lookup yields CDR1 SGHAT and CDR2 FQNNGV. CDR3 loop: CASSPDRDNEQFF. The DNA for the CDR3 is TGTGCCAGCAGCCCGGACAGGGACAATGAGCAGTTCTTC.

V and J are TRBV5-1 and TRBJ2-1; 7 bases are shared with TRBD2. Germline V gives CDR1 SGHRS, CDR2 YFSETQ. The CDR3 is 17 amino acids. The junction had 9 bases not matched to a gene; V was cut back by 2 bases and J by 1 base. In nucleotides, the CDR3 is TGCGCCAGCAGCTTAACTTCCGGGACTATGTCCTACAATGAGCAGTTCTTC. This translates into CASSLTSGTMSYNEQFF.

The chain links TRBV5-8 to TRBJ1-4; TRBD1 agrees at 10 bases. Germline V lookup: CDR1 SGHTS, CDR2 YDEGEE. Trimming cost V 4 bases and J 7 bases; bases outside gene matches: 10. The CDR3 sequence is 16 residues long. The CDR3 protein is CASSTLRQGAGEKLFF. The CDR3 coding sequence is TGTGCCAGCAGCACTTTGAGACAGGGGGCGGGTGAAAAACTGTTTTTT.

The chain links TRBV4-1 to TRBJ1-3; D remains ambiguous. The germline V gene encodes CDR1 MGHRA and CDR2 YSYEKL. The CDR3 covers 18 residues. Trimming removed 0 bases at V and 4 bases at J, with 19 bases between. The chain's CDR3 is CASSQDAGVGDWGNTIYF. In DNA, the CDR3 is TGCGCCAGCAGCCAAGATGCCGGGGTGGGAGACTGGGGAAACACCATATATTTT.

This chain links TRBV5-5 with TRBJ1-2; D possibly corresponds to TRBD1 (5 bases). Germline-derived CDR1 and CDR2 are SGHKS and YYEKEE (reference sequence). V lost 0 bases and J lost 0, with 6 bases in between. This CDR3 comprises 14 residues. The CDR3 spells CASSLGQPNYGYTF. DNA for the CDR3: TGTGCCAGCAGCTTGGGACAGCCTAACTATGGCTACACCTTC. Together with reference TRBV5-5 and TRBJ1-2, the CDR3 gives the full variable domain: DAGVTQSPTHLIKTRGQQVTLRCSPISGHKSVSWYQQVLGQGPQFIFQYYEKEERGRGNFPDRFSARQFPNYSSELNVNALLLGDSALYLCASSLGQPNYGYTFGSGTRLTVV.

The V call is TRBV10-2, the J call TRBJ1-2; 11 nucleotides match TRBD1. The CDR3 runs 16 residues. Germline loops: CDR1 WSHSY, CDR2 SAAADI. V shed 3 bases and J 4 bases; nucleotides not matched to a gene: 7. CDR3 sequence (DNA): TGCGCCAGCAGTGAACAGGGACAGGGGGTTGGCTATGGCTACACCTTC. It encodes CASSEQGQGVGYGYTF.

This clone was seen just once. The rearrangement links TRBV28 to TRBJ1-4; D unclear. The CDR3 covers 14 residues. CDR1 is MDHEN and CDR2 is SYDVKM in the germline V gene. The V gene lost 5 bases and the J gene lost 0 bases, with 7 bases spanning the gap. CDR3 coding DNA: TGTGCCAGCAGTCTCGTTGCAACTAATGAAAAACTGTTTTTT. Its translation is CASSLVATNEKLFF.

The chain has TRBV5-1 and TRBJ1-1; D is uncertain. Looked up from germline, CDR1 is SGHRS and CDR2 is YFSETQ. The V end lost 3 bases, the J end lost 1 base, and 10 bases lay between the germline ends. There are 14 residues in the CDR3. This chain's CDR3 is CASSWGGKNTEAFF. The DNA of the CDR3 is TGCGCCAGCAGCTGGGGAGGGAAGAACACTGAAGCTTTCTTT.

The V call is TRBV29-1, the J call TRBJ2-5; D is uncertain. CDR3 length equals 11 residues. Germline lookup yields CDR1 SQVTM and CDR2 ANQGSEA. Trimming stripped 4 bases from V and 2 bases from J, with 5 bases between. CDR3 nucleotides: TGCAGCGTTGTTTTACAAGAGACCCAGTACTTC. It codes for CSVVLQETQYF.